The 15 T cell receptor beta chains listed next were all sequenced from one sample in a study of blood T cell repertoires in COVID-19. Profiling relied on immunoSEQ multiplex PCR, and the TCRdb table lists in-frame clones only, not all of them. The sample contains a few hundred thousand clones, roughly 88% of which appear only once. Sequenced sample: PBMCs or T cells enriched from blood (not recorded which). All receptors derive from a woman aged 35 to 49 who had recovered from COVID-19.

The sample holds one count of this clone. The chain has TRBV9 and TRBJ2-2; D might be TRBD2 (6 bases). The CDR3 extends over 14 amino acids. Per germline, CDR1 SGDLS and CDR2 YYNGEE. Between the trimmed V and J ends, which lost 5 bases and 6 bases, there was a span of 14 bases. CDR3 bases: TGTGCCAGCAGGGAAGCGGGCTCAGCCGGGGAGCTGTTTTTT. Protein sequence: CASREAGSAGELFF.

The V call is TRBV6-4, the J call TRBJ2-2; a weak D match, TRBD1 (5 bases). The length of the CDR3 is 15 residues. V lost 4 bases and J 4 bases, leaving 13 bases between the germline ends. Germline V CDR1 and CDR2: MRHNA, SNTAGT. The CDR3 region has the DNA TGTGCCAGCAGTGCAGGGCCCAGGACCACCGGGGAGCTGTTTTTT. This sequence encodes CASSAGPRTTGELFF.

This sequence joins TRBV10-3 and TRBJ2-1, with D possibly being TRBD1 (5 bases). The CDR3 spans 13 residues. V was trimmed by 4 bases and J by 7 bases, leaving 11 bases between them. Germline CDR1 is ENHRY and CDR2 is SYGVKD. The CDR3 region has the DNA TGTGCCATCAGTGTGGGGCGTGTGAATGAGCAGTTCTTC. It yields the protein CAISVGRVNEQFF.

The J gene is TRBJ2-3, the V gene TRBV5-5; 8 bases match TRBD2. The germline V gene has CDR1 SGHKS and CDR2 YYEKEE (reference sequence). CDR3 length: 15 amino acids. V shed 4 bases and J 1 base; nucleotides not matched to a gene: 5. The chain's CDR3 is CASSPGLAGTDTQYF. The CDR3 DNA follows: TGTGCCAGCAGCCCAGGACTAGCTGGCACAGATACGCAGTATTTT.

This clone was observed a single time. The chain employs TRBV4-1 and TRBJ2-2; possibly TRBD1 for D (7 bases). The CDR3 has 19 amino acids. CDR1 is MGHRA, CDR2 YSYEKL, per germline. The ends were cut back, 1 base at V and 6 bases at J, with 24 bases in the middle. This chain's CDR3 is CASSQARGPRQGLSGELFF. CDR3 sequence (DNA): TGCGCCAGCAGCCAAGCGAGAGGACCGAGACAGGGACTTTCCGGGGAGCTGTTTTTT.

This sequence joins TRBV11-1 and TRBJ2-7, with D possibly TRBD1 on 6 matching bases. CDR1 SGHAT and CDR2 FQDESV come from the germline V gene (reference sequence). The length of the CDR3 is 15 residues. V was trimmed by 0 bases and J by 1 base, leaving 10 bases between them. The CDR3 DNA sequence: TGTGCCAGCAGCTTAGCGGGGCAGGGGTCCTACGAGCAGTACTTC. Its protein is CASSLAGQGSYEQYF.

In regard to this clone: Other DNA sequences in this specimen translate into the identical CDR3. This chain connects TRBV7-2 to TRBJ2-7, with 9 bases lining up with TRBD1. There are 15 residues in the CDR3. Germline CDR1 and CDR2: SGHTA and FQGNSA. J was trimmed by 2 bases and V by 0 bases; bases with no gene match: 2. The CDR3 reads CASSLAGQGTYEQYF. The DNA of the CDR3 is TGTGCCAGCAGCTTAGCGGGACAGGGCACCTACGAGCAGTACTTC.

The chain links TRBV4-1 to TRBJ2-1; D not certain. This CDR3 contains 15 residues. Trimming cost V 1 base and J 5 bases, with 12 bases left between them. Germline CDR1 MGHRA, CDR2 YSYEKL. The CDR3 DNA reads TGCGCCAGCAGCCAAGGCCCGGGTTTAAACAATGAGCAGTTCTTC. Its translation is CASSQGPGLNNEQFF.

This rearrangement joins TRBV15 to TRBJ2-1; 7 bases are a match to TRBD2. Unmatched junction bases numbered 3, after V lost 0 bases and J lost 1 base. The CDR3 spans 16 residues. Germline V gives CDR1 LNHNV, CDR2 YYDKDF (reference sequence). The CDR3 DNA follows: TGTGCCACCAGCAGAGACCCTAGCGGTTCCTACAATGAGCAGTTCTTC. The encoded protein is CATSRDPSGSYNEQFF.

The chain's CDR3 is CASSPQTLEFTDTQYF. The CDR3 nucleotides read TGCGCCAGCAGCCCCCAAACACTAGAATTCACAGATACGCAGTATTTT. The rearrangement joins TRBV4-3 to TRBJ2-3; possible D gene TRBD2, 5 bases. This CDR3 spans 16 amino acids. V dropped 4 bases and J dropped 2 bases, with 16 bases sitting between them. Germline lookup yields CDR1 LGHNA and CDR2 YSLEER.

The CDR3 spells CASSPNMAYEQYF. In DNA form, the CDR3 reads TGTGCCAGCAGCCCCAACATGGCCTACGAGCAGTACTTC. The chain employs TRBV3-1 (or the pseudogene TRBV3-2) and TRBJ2-7; D ambiguous. Germline assignment: CDR1 LGHDT and CDR2 YNNKEL (reference sequence). Deletions cut 4 bases from V and 2 bases from J, with 9 bases between. This CDR3 has 13 residues.

The genes are TRBV4-3 and TRBJ2-1; unclear D gene. V was trimmed by 1 base and J by 8 bases, leaving 9 bases between them. Germline V gene lookup returns CDR1 LGHNA and CDR2 YSLEER. CDR3 length: 13 amino acids. CDR3 nucleotide sequence: TGCGCCAGCAGCCAAGCAATTCGGGATGAGCAGTTCTTC. Amino acids: CASSQAIRDEQFF.

This chain links TRBV5-1 with TRBJ1-1; 8 bases fit TRBD1. Germline values: CDR1 SGHRS, CDR2 YFSETQ. CDR3 length equals 14 residues. V shed 6 bases, J shed 6 bases, and the junction held 10 bases outside the gene matches. Written as DNA, the CDR3 is TGCGCCAGCAACCCGGGACAGGTGAGCGCTGAAGCTTTCTTT. It encodes CASNPGQVSAEAFF. The full variable domain, rest sourced from reference TRBV5-1 and TRBJ1-1, is KAGVTQTPRYLIKTRGQQVTLSCSPISGHRSVSWYQQTPGQGLQFLFEYFSETQRNKGNFPGRFSGRQFSNSRSEMNVSTLELGDSALYLCASNPGQVSAEAFFGQGTRLTVV.

V and J are TRBV5-4 and TRBJ2-2; TRBD1 matches 10 bases. With V trimmed by 4 bases and J by 4 bases, 4 bases remained unmatched. CDR1 SGHNT and CDR2 YYREEE come from the germline V gene (reference sequence). The CDR3 has 15 amino acids. This CDR3 reads CASSPGQGGTGELFF. The CDR3 DNA sequence: TGTGCCAGCAGCCCCGGACAGGGGGGCACCGGGGAGCTGTTTTTT.

This chain links TRBV4-2 with TRBJ2-7, with D perhaps matching TRBD2 (6 bases). Germline V gene data show CDR1 as LGHNA and CDR2 as YNFKEQ. The CDR3 has 14 residues. V lost 1 base, J lost 4 bases, and 11 bases lay in between. The DNA for the CDR3 is TGTGCCAGCAGCCAAGCCGTGGAGGGGTACGAGCAGTACTTC. As protein: CASSQAVEGYEQYF.